These 31 T cell receptor beta chains share one sample of origin, sequenced in a study of blood T cell repertoires in COVID-19. TCRdb's copy holds only in-frame clones and misses some; the assay was immunoSEQ multiplex PCR. The data show about 200,000 clones, with more than 75% seen just once and roughly 6.2% held by the top ten. Material: peripheral blood. Receptor source: a man aged 55 to 70 who had recovered from COVID-19.

This clone was recorded only once. The V and J genes are TRBV6-1 and TRBJ2-5, with a weak D call TRBD2 (6 bases). Germline V gene sequence: CDR1 MNHNS, CDR2 SASEGT. The CDR3 is 14 amino acids. Trimming removed 0 bases from V and 5 bases from J, with 10 bases in between. The CDR3 nucleotides read TGTGCCAGCAGTGAAGCCGGGGGTAGGGAGACCCAGTACTTC. Amino acids: CASSEAGGRETQYF.

This sequence joins TRBV7-2 and TRBJ2-5, with D perhaps matching TRBD1 or TRBD2 (5 bases each). With 5 bases removed from V and 2 bases from J, the gap between germline ends came to 12 bases. The germline V gene encodes CDR1 SGHTA and CDR2 FQGNSA. This CDR3 is built from 14 residues. The DNA for the CDR3 is TGTGCCAGCAGCCTAGGGACGGGACAAGAGACCCAGTACTTC. Amino acid sequence: CASSLGTGQETQYF.

The chain uses TRBV5-1 and TRBJ1-4; D gene uncertain. Per the germline V gene, CDR1 is SGHRS and CDR2 is YFSETQ. The CDR3 is 14 amino acids. The V and J ends lost 4 bases and 4 bases respectively, with 11 bases between them. CDR3 loop: CASSPGNNNEKLFF. Written as DNA, the CDR3 is TGCGCCAGCAGCCCGGGAAATAATAATGAAAAACTGTTTTTT.

The rearrangement links TRBV30 to TRBJ2-5; D not resolved. Germline V lookup: CDR1 GTSNPN, CDR2 SVGIG (reference sequence). The CDR3 runs to 12 residues. V lost 2 bases to trimming and J lost 5 bases, with 9 bases between them. The CDR3 DNA is TGTGCCTGGAGTCCCGCGAGGGAGACCCAGTACTTC. It codes for CAWSPARETQYF.

The gene calls are TRBV19 and TRBJ2-7; 10 bases map to TRBD2. From germline, CDR1 is LNHDA and CDR2 SQIVND (reference sequence). The CDR3 loop spans 15 amino acids. Trimming at V came to 4 bases and at J to 0 bases, leaving 3 bases not matched to a gene. CDR3 loop: CASSNSGRSSYEQYF. Written as DNA, the CDR3 is TGTGCCAGTAGTAATAGCGGGAGGAGCTCCTACGAGCAGTACTTC.

V usage is TRBV3-1 (or the pseudogene TRBV3-2) and J usage is TRBJ2-3; D is undetermined. Germline V gene sequence: CDR1 LGHDT, CDR2 YNNKEL (reference sequence). The CDR3 is 12 residues long. The V gene lost 4 bases and the J gene lost 1 base, with 3 bases spanning the gap. The CDR3 nucleotides are TGTGCCAGCAGCCCGGGCACAGATACGCAGTATTTT. Translating it yields CASSPGTDTQYF.

The chain has TRBV19 and TRBJ2-7; D is possibly TRBD1 (5 bases). Between the trimmed V and J ends, which lost 7 bases and 0 bases, there was a span of 13 bases. CDR1 and CDR2 from the germline V gene are LNHDA and SQIVND (reference sequence). The CDR3 is made up of 14 amino acids. In DNA form, the CDR3 reads TGTGCCAGTAAACAGGCGGTAGGCTCCTACGAGCAGTACTTC. Translated: CASKQAVGSYEQYF.

The genes are TRBV7-9 and TRBJ2-2, with a possible D match to TRBD2 (6 bases). CDR1 is SEHNR, CDR2 FQNEAQ, per germline (reference sequence). The CDR3 extends over 16 amino acids. Trimming took off 6 bases at V and 0 bases at J, with 14 bases between the two ends. The CDR3 DNA reads as TGTGCCAGCAGTCAACCGGGACTGGCGAACACCGGGGAGCTGTTTTTT. Amino acid sequence: CASSQPGLANTGELFF.

This chain links TRBV6-5 with TRBJ2-7; 7 nucleotides match TRBD1. Germline CDR1 and CDR2: MNHEY and SVGAGI. The CDR3 contains 15 residues. Losses at the gene ends were 0 bases for V and 3 bases for J; bases not matched to a gene: 5. DNA of the CDR3: TGTGCCAGCAGTTACTCGTCGGGACAGAACTACGAGCAGTACTTC. It is translated as CASSYSSGQNYEQYF.

The V and J genes are TRBV4-3 and TRBJ1-3, with 8 nucleotides matching TRBD1. The length of the CDR3 is 16 residues. The ends lost 1 base at V and 2 bases at J; junction bases unmatched: 4. CDR1 is LGHNA, CDR2 YSLEER, per germline. CDR3 nucleotides: TGCGCCAGCAGCCAAGTTGGACAGGGCACTGGAAACACCATATATTTT. Translated, it gives CASSQVGQGTGNTIYF.

The gene calls are TRBV30 and TRBJ1-1; D is possibly TRBD1 (6 bases). This CDR3 region has 15 residues. V gave up 3 bases and J gave up 3 bases, with 17 bases separating them. The germline V gene has CDR1 GTSNPN and CDR2 SVGIG (reference sequence). In DNA, the CDR3 is TGTGCCTGGAGCGCTTATAGGGGGGGAGACACTGAAGCTTTCTTT. This encodes CAWSAYRGGDTEAFF.

J is TRBJ2-1 and V is TRBV7-7, with 12 bases aligning to TRBD2. Looked up from germline, CDR1 is SSHAT and CDR2 is FNYEAQ (reference sequence). V gave up 8 bases and J gave up 6 bases; unmatched junction bases: 8. The CDR3 has 15 residues. CDR3 bases: TGTGCCAGCGGCCCGGGACTAGCGGGTACCAATGAGCAGTTCTTC. Encoded protein: CASGPGLAGTNEQFF.

The table lists this clone with a few counts. This specimen includes other DNA sequences encoding the same CDR3. V and J are TRBV7-3 and TRBJ1-1, with a possible D match to TRBD1 (5 bases). V was trimmed by 4 bases and J by 5 bases, leaving 11 bases between them. Germline CDR1 and CDR2: SGHTA and FQGTGA. The CDR3 consists of 13 residues. CDR3 sequence reads: CASSSQGGTEAFF. CDR3 coding DNA: TGTGCCAGCAGCTCTCAGGGTGGGACTGAAGCTTTCTTT.

The chain uses TRBV19 and TRBJ2-7; 11 bases match TRBD2. The CDR3 spans 16 residues. Trimming took 4 bases from V and 6 from J; bases not matched to a gene: 11. Germline V gene sequence: CDR1 LNHDA, CDR2 SQIVND (reference sequence). The chain's CDR3 is CASSNSPTSGVGEQYF. CDR3 DNA: TGTGCCAGTAGTAATTCCCCGACTAGCGGGGTCGGCGAGCAGTACTTC.

The V call is TRBV28, the J call TRBJ2-7, with D tentatively TRBD2 (7 bases). From germline, CDR1 is MDHEN and CDR2 SYDVKM. The CDR3 loop spans 13 amino acids. V was trimmed by 7 bases and J by 5 bases, leaving 15 bases between them. For the CDR3, the DNA is TGTGCCAGCATCCTCCCGGGGGGCGACGAGCAGTACTTC. Translated: CASILPGGDEQYF.

V is TRBV27 and J is TRBJ2-7; the match to TRBD2 covers 10 bases. Germline lookup yields CDR1 MNHEY and CDR2 SMNVEV (reference sequence). This CDR3 contains 19 residues. The J segment lost 2 bases and the V segment lost 7 bases, leaving 20 bases of the junction unmatched. The CDR3 DNA sequence: TGTGCCAGCACCCCCCAGGGGCAGGGTACTAGCGGGGATACCTACGAGCAGTACTTC. Residues: CASTPQGQGTSGDTYEQYF.

The V call is TRBV6-5, the J call TRBJ1-4; perhaps TRBD1 as D (5 bases). The V and J ends lost 11 bases and 6 bases respectively, with 16 bases between them. Germline lookup yields CDR1 MNHEY and CDR2 SVGAGI. CDR3 size: 13 residues. CDR3: CAGSSGMDEKLFF. As DNA, the CDR3 is TGTGCCGGATCGTCAGGGATGGATGAAAAACTGTTTTTT.

The chain employs TRBV30 and TRBJ2-3, with D possibly being TRBD2 (6 bases). CDR1 GTSNPN and CDR2 SVGIG come from the germline V gene (reference sequence). The CDR3 length is 17 residues. Trimming removed 0 bases from V and 6 bases from J, with 22 bases in between. CDR3 region: CAWSVPRSGSGRDTQYF. The CDR3 nucleotides read TGTGCCTGGAGTGTACCGAGGAGCGGCTCGGGGAGGGATACGCAGTATTTT.

The chain has TRBV7-3 and TRBJ2-7; D is perhaps TRBD1 (6 bases). This CDR3 has 15 amino acids. The germline V gene has CDR1 SGHTA and CDR2 FQGTGA. Trimming stripped 3 bases from V and 4 bases from J, with 16 bases between. CDR3 amino acids: CASSFRQGLGYEQYF. The CDR3 DNA follows: TGTGCCAGCAGCTTCCGTCAGGGGCTGGGGTACGAGCAGTACTTC. Drawing the rest from reference TRBV7-3 and TRBJ2-7, the complete variable domain is GAGVSQTPSNKVTEKGKYVELRCDPISGHTALYWYRQSLGQGPEFLIYFQGTGAADDSGLPNDRFFAVRPEGSVSTLKIQRTERGDSAVYLCASSFRQGLGYEQYFGPGTRLTVT.

The chain links TRBV6-5 to TRBJ1-2, with D possibly being TRBD1 (6 bases). CDR1 and CDR2 (germline): MNHEY, SVGAGI. V was trimmed by 0 bases and J by 2 bases, leaving 7 bases between them. The CDR3 spans 14 residues. The CDR3 DNA is TGTGCCAGCAGTTACTCCCAGGGGAACTATGGCTACACCTTC. Its translation: CASSYSQGNYGYTF.

The rearrangement joins TRBV7-3 to TRBJ2-1; TRBD1 agrees at 10 bases. V gave up 3 bases and J gave up 9 bases; unmatched junction bases: 5. The CDR3 sequence is 14 residues long. CDR1 and CDR2 (germline): SGHTA, FQGTGA. The CDR3 nucleotides read TGTGCCAGCAGCTTGGGACAGGGGCGGGGTGAGCAGTTCTTC. Its protein is CASSLGQGRGEQFF. Together with reference TRBV7-3 and TRBJ2-1, the CDR3 gives the full variable domain: GAGVSQTPSNKVTEKGKYVELRCDPISGHTALYWYRQSLGQGPEFLIYFQGTGAADDSGLPNDRFFAVRPEGSVSTLKIQRTERGDSAVYLCASSLGQGRGEQFFGPGTRLTVL.

V and J are TRBV19 and TRBJ2-6; 9 bases align to TRBD1. The V gene's germline CDR1 is LNHDA and CDR2 SQIVND (reference sequence). Trimming at V came to 7 bases and at J to 4 bases, leaving 17 bases not matched to a gene. The length of the CDR3 is 19 residues. CDR3 in DNA: TGTGCCAGTACCTTAGGCCCGGGACAGGGTAACTCCGGGGCCAACGTCCTGACTTTC. It yields the protein CASTLGPGQGNSGANVLTF. Full variable domain (outside the CDR3, taken from reference TRBV19 and TRBJ2-6): DGGITQSPKYLFRKEGQNVTLSCEQNLNHDAMYWYRQDPGQGLRLIYYSQIVNDFQKGDIAEGYSVSREKKESFPLTVTSAQKNPTAFYLCASTLGPGQGNSGANVLTFGAGSRLTVL.

This rearrangement joins TRBV4-2 to TRBJ2-7; 8 nucleotides match TRBD2. The CDR3 extends over 17 amino acids. V lost 4 bases and J lost 2; bases outside the gene matches: 13. Germline loops: CDR1 LGHNA, CDR2 YNFKEQ. CDR3 loop: CASSPSGGGTHTYEQYF. In DNA, the CDR3 is TGTGCCAGCAGCCCATCAGGCGGGGGGACTCACACCTACGAGCAGTACTTC.

The chain links TRBV3-1 (or the pseudogene TRBV3-2) to TRBJ2-1, with a possible D match to TRBD2 (7 bases). Per the germline V gene, CDR1 is LGHDT and CDR2 is YNNKEL (reference sequence). The CDR3 consists of 16 residues. Between the trimmed V and J ends, which lost 6 bases and 2 bases, there was a span of 17 bases. In DNA, the CDR3 is TGTGCCAGCAGTCCCGCACGGGGGGCCCCCTACAATGAGCAGTTCTTC. As protein: CASSPARGAPYNEQFF.

This clone was recorded a few times. The chain employs TRBV19 and TRBJ1-5, with a tentative D call TRBD1 (5 bases). This CDR3 is built from 13 residues. Germline V gives CDR1 LNHDA, CDR2 SQIVND (reference sequence). The V and J ends lost 4 bases and 7 bases respectively, with 11 bases between them. The CDR3 protein is CASSRGVEQPQHF. The CDR3 coding sequence is TGTGCCAGTAGTAGGGGGGTGGAGCAGCCCCAGCATTTT.

The genes are TRBV28 and TRBJ1-1, with 8 bases identical to TRBD1. Trimming took 6 bases from V and 1 from J; bases not matched to a gene: 4. The germline V gene has CDR1 MDHEN and CDR2 SYDVKM. This CDR3 region has 14 residues. The CDR3 DNA reads TGTGCCAGCAGGACAGGGGAATCGAACACTGAAGCTTTCTTT. Translated, it gives CASRTGESNTEAFF. The whole variable domain, remainder taken from reference TRBV28 and TRBJ1-1, is DVKVTQSSRYLVKRTGEKVFLECVQDMDHENMFWYRQDPGLGLRLIYFSYDVKMKEKGDIPEGYSVSREKKERFSLILESASTNQTSMYLCASRTGESNTEAFFGQGTRLTVV.

This chain connects TRBV6-1 to TRBJ1-2, with D unclear. The CDR3 consists of 14 residues. V was cut by 3 bases and J by 4 bases, with 12 bases left in between. Germline CDR1 is MNHNS and CDR2 is SASEGT. CDR3 region: CASSESGNFYGYTF. The DNA for the CDR3 is TGTGCCAGCAGTGAGAGCGGGAATTTCTATGGCTACACCTTC.

In nucleotides, the CDR3 is TGTGCCAGCAGCCCCAACCCCAGCGCCGGTCTGCTCCAGTACTTC. It specifies CASSPNPSAGLLQYF. The chain combines TRBV13 with TRBJ2-7; D ambiguous. Germline CDR1 PRHDT, CDR2 FYEKMQ (reference sequence). The V end lost 5 bases, the J end lost 10 bases, and 24 bases lay between the germline ends. This CDR3 region has 15 residues.

V and J are TRBV7-3 and TRBJ2-1; 11 nucleotides match TRBD2. Germline trimming cut 5 bases from V and 9 bases from J; bases unmatched to any gene: 18. The CDR3 extends over 18 amino acids. CDR1 and CDR2 from the germline V gene are SGHTA and FQGTGA. The DNA for the CDR3 is TGTGCCAGCAGCGTAGGAGCAACTAGCGGGAGCGGGCTCGGTGAGCAGTTCTTC. Residues: CASSVGATSGSGLGEQFF.

This chain connects TRBV7-9 to TRBJ2-2; TRBD2 might be the D (6 bases). V was pared by 11 bases and J by 7 bases, with 11 bases between. The CDR3 is 11 residues long. The V gene's germline CDR1 is SEHNR and CDR2 FQNEAQ (reference sequence). DNA for the CDR3: TGTGCCGGAGGGCGGGGCGGGGAGCTGTTTTTT. It translates to CAGGRGGELFF.

V gene TRBV9 combines with J gene TRBJ1-5; 10 bases fit TRBD1. The length of the CDR3 is 15 residues. Trimming removed 2 bases from V and 3 bases from J; junction bases left unmatched: 2. The germline gives CDR1 SGDLS, CDR2 YYNGEE. The CDR3: CASSVGQGPNQPQHF. DNA of the CDR3: TGTGCCAGCAGCGTGGGACAGGGGCCCAATCAGCCCCAGCATTTT.